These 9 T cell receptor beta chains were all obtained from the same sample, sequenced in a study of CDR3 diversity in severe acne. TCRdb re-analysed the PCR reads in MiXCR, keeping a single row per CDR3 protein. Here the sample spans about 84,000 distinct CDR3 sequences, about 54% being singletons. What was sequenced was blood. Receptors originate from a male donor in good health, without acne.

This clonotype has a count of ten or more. For the CDR3, the DNA is TGCAGCGTTGAACAGGGGGCCGAGACCCAGTACTTC. This sequence encodes CSVEQGAETQYF. The V and J genes are TRBV29-1 and TRBJ2-5; 8 bases agree with TRBD1. With 2 bases clipped from V and 5 bases from J, the junction kept 1 base outside the gene matches. CDR3 length equals 12 residues. Per the germline V gene, CDR1 is SQVTM and CDR2 is ANQGSEA.

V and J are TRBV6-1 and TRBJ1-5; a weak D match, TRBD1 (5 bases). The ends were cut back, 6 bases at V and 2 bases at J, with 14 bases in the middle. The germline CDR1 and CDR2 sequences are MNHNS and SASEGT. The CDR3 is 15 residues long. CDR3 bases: TGTGCCAGCAGAATGGGGACCCAGGGCAATCAGCCCCAGCATTTT. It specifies CASRMGTQGNQPQHF.

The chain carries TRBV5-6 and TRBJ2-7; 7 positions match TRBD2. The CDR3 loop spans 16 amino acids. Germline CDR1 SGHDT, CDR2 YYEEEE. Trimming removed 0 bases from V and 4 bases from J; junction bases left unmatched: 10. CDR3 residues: CASSLGPGTGGYEQYF. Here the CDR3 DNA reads TGTGCCAGCAGCTTGGGGCCGGGGACGGGGGGTTACGAGCAGTACTTC.

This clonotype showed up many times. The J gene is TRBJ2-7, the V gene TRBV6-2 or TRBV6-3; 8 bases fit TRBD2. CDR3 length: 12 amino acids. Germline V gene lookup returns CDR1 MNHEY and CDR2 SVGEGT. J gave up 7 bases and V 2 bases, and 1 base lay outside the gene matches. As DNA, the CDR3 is TGTGCCAGCAGTTACGCGGGGGGAGAGCAGTACTTC. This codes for CASSYAGGEQYF.

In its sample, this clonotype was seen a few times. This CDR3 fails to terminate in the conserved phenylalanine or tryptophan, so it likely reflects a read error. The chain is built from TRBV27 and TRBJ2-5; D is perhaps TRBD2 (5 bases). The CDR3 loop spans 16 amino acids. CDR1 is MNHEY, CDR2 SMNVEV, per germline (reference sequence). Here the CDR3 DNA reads TGTGCCAGCAGTTTGTCCCCGCGGAGGTACCAAGGGACCCAGTACCTC. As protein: CASSLSPRRYQGTQYL.

CDR3 protein: CASSPGQVNYEQYF. The CDR3 DNA reads as TGTGCCAGCAGCCCGGGACAGGTAAATTACGAGCAGTACTTC. The chain has TRBV7-9 and TRBJ2-7, with 8 bases lining up with TRBD1. With V trimmed by 5 bases and J by 4 bases, 7 bases remained unmatched. The V gene's germline CDR1 is SEHNR and CDR2 FQNEAQ (reference sequence). CDR3 length: 14 residues.

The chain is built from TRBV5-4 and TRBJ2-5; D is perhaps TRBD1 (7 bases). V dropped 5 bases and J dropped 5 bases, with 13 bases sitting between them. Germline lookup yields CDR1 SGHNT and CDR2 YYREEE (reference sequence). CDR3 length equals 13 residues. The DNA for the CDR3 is TGTGCCAGCAGTTCAGGGGGGTCGGAGACCCAGTACTTC. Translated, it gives CASSSGGSETQYF.

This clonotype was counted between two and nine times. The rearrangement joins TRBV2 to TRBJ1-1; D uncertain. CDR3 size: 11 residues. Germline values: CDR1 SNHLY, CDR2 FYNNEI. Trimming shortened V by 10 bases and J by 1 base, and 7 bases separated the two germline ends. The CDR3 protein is CATRENTEAFF. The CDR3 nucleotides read TGTGCCACGAGGGAGAACACTGAAGCTTTCTTT.

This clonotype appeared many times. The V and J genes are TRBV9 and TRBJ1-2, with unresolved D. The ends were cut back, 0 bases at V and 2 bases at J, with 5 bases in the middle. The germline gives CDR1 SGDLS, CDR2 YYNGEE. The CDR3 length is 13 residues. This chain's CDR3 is CASSVDDNYGYTF. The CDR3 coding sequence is TGTGCCAGCAGCGTAGACGACAACTATGGCTACACCTTC.